These 9 T cell receptor beta chains came from one sample sequenced in a study of blood T cell repertoires in COVID-19. This table comes from immunoSEQ multiplex PCR, and its TCRdb copy is limited to in-frame clones, with some not included. Altogether fewer than 90,000 clones are present, roughly 80% being singletons, with the ten largest covering roughly 6.3%. The sequencing input was peripheral blood. Receptors originate from a man aged 65-85 years with COVID-19, enrolled during active disease.

This clone has a handful of counts. V is TRBV19 and J is TRBJ2-7, with D perhaps matching TRBD2 (5 bases). V was pared by 2 bases and J by 7 bases, with 24 bases between. Germline V lookup: CDR1 LNHDA, CDR2 SQIVND (reference sequence). The CDR3 covers 17 residues. Written as DNA, the CDR3 is TGTGCCAGTAGTATATTGTTGGCCCGAACCGACTACGAAGAGCAGTACTTC. Translation gives CASSILLARTDYEEQYF.

The V gene is TRBV5-5, the J gene TRBJ1-6, with 10 nucleotides matching TRBD1. Trimming cost V 2 bases and J 10 bases; bases outside gene matches: 9. In germline, CDR1 is SGHKS, CDR2 YYEKEE (reference sequence). There are 16 residues in the CDR3. DNA for the CDR3: TGTGCCAGCAGCTTTCGACAGGGGGCGAACAACTCACCCCTCCACTTT. Its translation: CASSFRQGANNSPLHF.

The V and J genes are TRBV30 and TRBJ2-4; 7 nucleotides align to TRBD1. The CDR3 totals 14 residues. V trimming: 5 bases; J trimming: 5 bases; junction bases outside the gene matches: 9. In germline, CDR1 is GTSNPN, CDR2 SVGIG (reference sequence). CDR3 loop: CAWDRQGRQNIQYF. As DNA, the CDR3 is TGTGCCTGGGATCGACAGGGACGTCAAAACATTCAGTACTTC.

The V call is TRBV6-1, the J call TRBJ2-3; D perhaps matches TRBD2 (6 bases). CDR3 length: 16 amino acids. CDR1 is MNHNS and CDR2 is SASEGT in the germline V gene. The V and J ends lost 2 bases and 4 bases respectively, with 16 bases between them. The CDR3 sequence is CASSELVGAGSDTQYF. CDR3 nucleotides: TGTGCCAGCAGTGAACTCGTGGGCGCGGGGTCAGATACGCAGTATTTT.

This clone occurred a few times. V and J are TRBV27 and TRBJ2-7, with 11 bases fitting TRBD1. The CDR3 extends over 13 amino acids. In germline, CDR1 is MNHEY, CDR2 SMNVEV (reference sequence). V was clipped by 5 bases and J by 7 bases; unmatched bases: 4. Here the CDR3 reads CASSRTGGWEQYF. The CDR3 DNA reads TGTGCCAGCAGTCGGACAGGGGGCTGGGAGCAGTACTTC.

The V call is TRBV18, the J call TRBJ1-2, with D possibly matching TRBD1 (5 bases). The CDR3 contains 18 residues. The ends were cut back, 3 bases at V and 3 bases at J, with 23 bases in the middle. Germline V gives CDR1 KGHSH, CDR2 LQKENI. As DNA, the CDR3 is TGTGCCAGCTCACCCCGCCCCGCGCGCCTCGAAGGGGACTATGGCTACACCTTC. Its translation: CASSPRPARLEGDYGYTF.

The chain links TRBV6-2 or TRBV6-3 to TRBJ2-5, with a weak D call TRBD2 (6 bases). Trimming shortened V by 2 bases and J by 3 bases, and 13 bases separated the two germline ends. Per the germline V gene, CDR1 is MNHEY and CDR2 is SVGEGT. CDR3 length: 15 amino acids. This chain's CDR3 is CASSYGGAVEETQYF. CDR3 DNA: TGTGCCAGCAGTTACGGCGGGGCAGTAGAAGAGACCCAGTACTTC.

The chain employs TRBV6-1 and TRBJ1-2; possible D gene TRBD1, 5 bases. V lost 0 bases to trimming and J lost 5 bases, with 7 bases between them. The CDR3 has 13 residues. Germline V gene lookup returns CDR1 MNHNS and CDR2 SASEGT. In DNA, the CDR3 is TGTGCCAGCAGTGAAGCGGCAGGGTATGGCTACACCTTC. Residues: CASSEAAGYGYTF.

The chain uses TRBV11-2 and TRBJ1-2; tentative D call: TRBD1 (5 bases). Between the trimmed V and J ends, which lost 5 bases and 4 bases, there was a span of 11 bases. Germline-derived CDR1 and CDR2 are SGHAT and FQNNGV. This CDR3 is 13 amino acids long. The CDR3 coding sequence is TGTGCCAGCAGCCCAGACAGTTCCTATGGCTACACCTTC. It translates to CASSPDSSYGYTF.